This T cell receptor beta chain was identified in a study of identical twins. Overall study findings and caveats: Out-of-frame TCR alpha sharing observed in monozygotic twins exceeded model estimates. While abundant cord blood beta clonotypes carried fewer insertions, memory repertoires showed no such pattern.

A remark on this clonotype: Its antigen is unidentified.

MiXCR, run by TCRdb on the 5' RACE reads, gives a single entry per CDR3 protein. In the table there are roughly 750,000 distinct CDR3 sequences, around 21% of which are singletons. This CDR3 has 14 amino acids. V was trimmed by 11 bases and J by 7 bases, leaving 18 bases between them. Germline V CDR1 and CDR2: WNHNN, SYGVQD (reference sequence). The same data also went into a second study, on T cells expressing NK-cell markers. From that report: One of eight sequenced donors was HCMV-seronegative; the other seven were seropositive. Several experiments confined sorting to alpha-beta TCR T cells with an anti-gamma-delta TCR antibody.

Sequencing was performed on PBMCs. The rearrangement uses TRBV10-1 and TRBJ1-6; weak D call: TRBD1 (5 bases). The source of this sequence is a woman younger than 30 in good health. The CDR3 protein is CACILTDRNSPLHF. The DNA of the CDR3 is TGCGCCTGCATTTTGACAGACAGAAATTCACCCCTCCACTTT.